This T cell receptor beta chain was obtained from a study of cytomegalovirus exposure and HLA in healthy donors (dated by TCRdb to about 2017). For context, the study as a whole: According to a later analysis, one platform produced both the 120 validation repertoires and the 670 or so repertoires of the first cohort. The aim of the study was to test whether cataloging public T cell receptors could identify signatures of past pathogen exposure. Along with the roughly 710-subject first cohort, a separate validation cohort of over a hundred different subjects was used. The study combined high-throughput TCR immunosequencing, statistical association of individual TCRs with disease status, and machine learning to predict cytomegalovirus infection status.

Results the study describes overall, beyond this receptor: The authors suggested that the approach could potentially be generalized to other disease states and immunological phenotypes. The study gave a list of 150 to 200 TCR beta chains associated with cytomegalovirus. A few of the identified cytomegalovirus-associated TCR beta chains were confirmed in vitro to be specific for cytomegalovirus antigens. The classifier was reported to diagnose cytomegalovirus status with high specificity and sensitivity in both the original cohort and the validation cohort. All 110 or so repertoires were used to score co-occurrence in the validation cohort in a later analysis, because that analysis had no HLA typing for the cohort. Of the cluster scores, roughly 95% were above 0 in a later analysis, which found that TCRs clustered in the first cohort also tended to co-occur in the roughly 130 validation repertoires. Most TCR sequences were observed very rarely across donors, whereas some public TCRs were present in many individuals.

Preparation of the library involved the immunoSEQ multiplex PCR assay. In the authors' own workflow: A statistical classification framework was built for diagnosing cytomegalovirus status from the catalog of TCR beta chain sequences. Not all clones reach the TCRdb copy of this immuneACCESS table, which keeps in-frame sequences only. Checked studies attribute under half of the gap to unresolved V genes and leave the rest unexplained. The V and J calls and the clone size are those of that table, but D and trimming were determined from the DNA. Here the sample has some 75,000 clones; 90% to 97% occur a single time. The top ten clonotypes cover about 1.3% of the sample. Donors formed part of the validation cohort, which comprised approximately 130 subjects and was distinct from the first cohort of under 750 subjects. CDR1 and CDR2 (WSHSY, SAAADI) derive from the germline V gene. The CDR3, cysteine through phenylalanine, is 12 amino acids long. This entry keeps only the CDR3 DNA: 36 bases, framed from base 1. The V and J ends are trimmed by 4 bases and 7 bases, leaving 10 bases between them.

About this clone: The antigen this receptor binds is unknown. Base qualities are not provided; no much larger clone lies one nucleotide away.

Sequencing was done on a sample of PBMCs. This sequence uses TRBV10-2 and TRBJ1-1; the D segment cannot be called with confidence. The source of this sequence is a woman under 30 in good health and CMV-seronegative. In nucleotides, the sequence is TGCGCCAGCAGTGTTTCAACCGGTGAAGCTTTCTTT. This yields the protein CASSVSTGEAFF.